Ten or more counts support the clone carrying this TCR beta chain. What it binds is not known. These data are taken from a study of breast tumors, draining lymph nodes, adjacent tissues. Study-wide results and limits: That most tumor T cells come from lymph nodes remained unproven. Most tumor T cells seemingly derive from lymph node, then expand in tumor. Luminal-like breast cancer showed significantly greater tumor-nontumor repertoire similarity than basal-like breast cancer did.

Germline V gene data show CDR1 as DFQATT and CDR2 as SNEGSKA (reference sequence). Trimming shortened V by 3 bases and J by 2 bases, and 8 bases separated the two germline ends. The CDR3 is 13 residues long. Samples came from axillary lymph nodes draining the breast cancer. TCRdb reprocessed the multiplex PCR reads with MiXCR, giving one entry per CDR3 protein. The sample shows some 130,000 distinct CDR3 sequences, just under 20% of them seen only once. This sequence joins TRBV20-1 and TRBJ2-1; no firm D call. This receptor was identified in a female donor with breast cancer. Some clones in this sample may be carry-over from other donors' samples. The sample comprised axillary lymph node tissue. DNA of the CDR3: TGCAGTGCTAGTCCCGCGACCTACAATGAGCAGTTCTTC. This codes for CSASPATYNEQFF.